Following are 5 T cell receptor beta chains from one sample sequenced in a study of regulatory T cells in long-lasting Graves disease. Arm-PCR with iRepertoire HTBI primers amplified the CDR3 regions for these TCR beta libraries. TCRdb called the multiplex PCR reads again in MiXCR, with one record for every CDR3 protein. The table has roughly 510,000 distinct CDR3 sequences, 15% to 20% seen once. The time point denotes: newly diagnosed GD, antithyroid drugs for less than 3 months. RNA from PBMCs was the source of the TCR library. These data were also filed under a second study, of T cells in Graves' hyperthyroidism and ophthalmopathy.

This sample comprised peripheral blood mononuclear cells (PBMCs), obtained at new diagnosis, from a patient treated with antithyroid drugs. The receptors derive from a man in his late teens or twenties with Graves disease.

The sample holds a few counts of this clonotype. The chain joins TRBV6-1 to TRBJ2-2; TRBD2 matches 10 bases. Per the germline V gene, CDR1 is MNHNS and CDR2 is SASEGT. V was pared by 7 bases and J by 7 bases, with 12 bases of the junction left unmatched. The CDR3 consists of 16 residues. CDR3 in amino acids: CASMSQPSGRGGELFF. CDR3 DNA: TGTGCCAGCATGAGTCAGCCTAGCGGGAGAGGCGGGGAGCTGTTTTTT.

This clonotype was detected a few times. The chain employs TRBV30 and TRBJ2-7; D possibly corresponds to TRBD2 (5 bases). The CDR3 loop spans 13 amino acids. V lost 0 bases, J lost 6 bases, and 12 bases lay in between. Germline V gene data show CDR1 as GTSNPN and CDR2 as SVGIG (reference sequence). CDR3 sequence: CAWSVGLAIEQYF. The CDR3 coding sequence is TGTGCCTGGAGTGTTGGCCTAGCTATCGAGCAGTACTTC.

This clonotype was recorded at least ten times. The chain is built from TRBV5-1 and TRBJ2-7; 10 bases are shared with TRBD2. Germline V gene lookup returns CDR1 SGHRS and CDR2 YFSETQ. The CDR3 sequence is 16 residues long. V gave up 4 bases and J gave up 5 bases; unmatched junction bases: 12. The CDR3 DNA sequence: TGCGCCAGCAGCCCCCCTTCTAGCGGGAGTTCCCACGAGCAGTACTTC. It codes for CASSPPSSGSSHEQYF. The variable domain in full, completed from reference TRBV5-1 and TRBJ2-7, reads KAGVTQTPRYLIKTRGQQVTLSCSPISGHRSVSWYQQTPGQGLQFLFEYFSETQRNKGNFPGRFSGRQFSNSRSEMNVSTLELGDSALYLCASSPPSSGSSHEQYFGPGTRLTVT.

The genes are TRBV28 and TRBJ2-7; TRBD2 aligns across 8 bases. V shed 2 bases, J shed 4 bases, and the junction held 7 bases outside the gene matches. The CDR3 consists of 15 residues. Germline V CDR1 and CDR2: MDHEN, SYDVKM. CDR3 in DNA: TGTGCCAGCAGTTTAGCCACGGGAGGGCAGTACGAGCAGTACTTC. Its protein is CASSLATGGQYEQYF.

This clonotype has just a few counts. The DNA of the CDR3 is TGTGCCAGCAGTTTGAGGGACAGATCACCCCTCCACTTT. Its translation is CASSLRDRSPLHF. The chain links TRBV12-3 or TRBV12-4 to TRBJ1-6; 7 nucleotides match TRBD1. The CDR3 spans 13 residues. V was pared by 3 bases and J by 10 bases, with 3 bases of the junction left unmatched.